This T cell receptor beta chain derives from a study of spatial heterogeneity in lung cancer. Overall study context: Consistently, beta-chain sequences turned up in larger numbers than alpha-chain sequences did. General observations from the study: Expanded tumor TCRs that were ubiquitous appeared in blood more at resection than follow-up.

The time point is: sample taken at primary tumor resection. The study sequenced unsorted whole RNA from tumor, nontumor lung or frozen PBMC. TCR cDNA molecules each had a unique molecular identifier. Each CDR3 protein gets one entry after TCRdb re-called the 5' RACE reads with MiXCR. The table has fewer than 40,000 distinct CDR3 sequences, around 7.2% seen once; the top ten hold roughly 28%. For this clonotype: Its target is not known.

The CDR3 length is 12 residues. The germline V gene encodes CDR1 ENHRY and CDR2 SYGVKD. The V and J ends lost 2 bases and 2 bases respectively, with 4 bases between them. This specimen was PBMCs, taken at surgery. This receptor was identified in a male donor with early-stage non-small cell lung cancer. The chain uses TRBV10-3 and TRBJ2-7; D unresolved. The CDR3 coding sequence is TGTGCCATCAGTGAGAACACCTACGAGCAGTACTTC. Amino acid sequence: CAISENTYEQYF.